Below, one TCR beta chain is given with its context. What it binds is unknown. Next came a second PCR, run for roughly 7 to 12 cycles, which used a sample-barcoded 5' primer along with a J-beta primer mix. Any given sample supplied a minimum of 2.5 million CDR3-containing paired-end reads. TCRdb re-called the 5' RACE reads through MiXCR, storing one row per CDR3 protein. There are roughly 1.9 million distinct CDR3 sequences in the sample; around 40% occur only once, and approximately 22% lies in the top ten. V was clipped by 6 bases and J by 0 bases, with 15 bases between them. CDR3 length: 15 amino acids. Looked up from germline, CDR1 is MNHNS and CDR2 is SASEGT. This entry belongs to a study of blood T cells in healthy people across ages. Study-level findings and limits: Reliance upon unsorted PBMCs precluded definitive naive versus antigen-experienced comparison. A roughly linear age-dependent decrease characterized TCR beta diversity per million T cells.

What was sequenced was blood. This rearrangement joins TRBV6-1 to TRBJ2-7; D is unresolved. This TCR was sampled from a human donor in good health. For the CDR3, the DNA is TGTGCCAGCAGCATACGGACGTTGAGCTCCTACGAGCAGTACTTC. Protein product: CASSIRTLSSYEQYF.